Below are 5 T cell receptor beta chains sequenced from a single sample in a study of cytomegalovirus exposure and HLA in healthy donors. Both 60 Vbeta primers and 13 Jbeta primers went into the PCR. The assay was immunoSEQ multiplex PCR, and TCRdb's table has in-frame clones only and misses some. The sample's table shows around 130,000 clones. Input material: PBMCs. Receptors originate from a woman aged 60-70 years in good health and CMV-seronegative.

The V and J genes are TRBV2 and TRBJ2-7, with D possibly being TRBD1 (6 bases). V lost 8 bases to trimming and J lost 3 bases, with 11 bases between them. Germline CDR1 SNHLY, CDR2 FYNNEI. This CDR3 spans 12 amino acids. In nucleotides, the CDR3 is TGTGCCAGCGGGGGCTTGGGCTACGAGCAGTACTTC. Its translation is CASGGLGYEQYF. Full variable domain (rest looked up from reference TRBV2 and TRBJ2-7): EPEVTQTPSHQVTQMGQEVILRCVPISNHLYFYWYRQILGQKVEFLVSFYNNEISEKSEIFDDQFSVERPDGSNFTLKIRSTKLEDSAMYFCASGGLGYEQYFGPGTRLTVT.

This chain joins TRBV2 and TRBJ2-7, with a tentative D call TRBD1 (5 bases). V lost 8 bases, J lost 7 bases, and 18 bases lay in between. Germline V gives CDR1 SNHLY, CDR2 FYNNEI. This CDR3 has 13 amino acids. The CDR3 loop reads CASGAPLNQEQYF. The CDR3, as DNA: TGTGCCAGCGGGGCTCCACTGAATCAGGAGCAGTACTTC.

The rearrangement links TRBV10-3 to TRBJ1-1; perhaps TRBD1 as D (5 bases). Trimming stripped 3 bases from V and 2 bases from J, with 10 bases between. The V gene's germline CDR1 is ENHRY and CDR2 SYGVKD. The CDR3 loop spans 14 amino acids. CDR3 in DNA: TGTGCCATCAGTGATTGGACAACTAACACTGAAGCTTTCTTT. Translation gives CAISDWTTNTEAFF.

V usage is TRBV7-8 and J usage is TRBJ2-5, with 7 positions matching TRBD1. The J call may be faulty, since TRBJ2-7 better matches the DNA end. The CDR3 has 15 residues. CDR1 SGHVS and CDR2 FQNEAQ come from the germline V gene. In DNA form, the CDR3 reads TGTGCCAGCAGCTTAGAGGCAGGGGGTACCTACGAGCAGTACTTC. Translating it yields CASSLEAGGTYEQYF.

The V and J genes are TRBV6-1 and TRBJ2-7; D is perhaps TRBD2 (5 bases). The germline gives CDR1 MNHNS, CDR2 SASEGT. V was pared by 5 bases and J by 7 bases, with 21 bases between. This CDR3 region has 15 residues. This CDR3 is CASSSLLAGPGEQYF. CDR3 coding DNA: TGTGCCAGCAGTAGCCTGCTGGCAGGACCGGGGGAGCAGTACTTC.